This TCR beta chain derives from a study of tumor-infiltrating lymphocytes in primary liver carcinoma. The study's findings and limits: The study found a significantly higher top-250-clone fraction in tumors than in blood (p = 0.039).

This clonotype was recorded many times. Its antigen is not known. Germline DNA was also extracted, with blood RNA taken from unsorted whole blood. Chronic HBV infection was present in the patients, who were treatment-naive. TCR beta cDNA was made from approximately 500 ng total RNA with a constant-region primer. Researchers made the TCR beta libraries by running three nested multiplex PCR rounds with slightly modified ARM-PCR. MiXCR was run by TCRdb on the multiplex PCR reads, yielding one entry per CDR3 protein. This table holds about 330,000 distinct CDR3 sequences, approximately 65% found once. The clonotype originates from a middle-aged man with primary liver carcinoma and hepatitis B virus infection. Sequencing was carried out using peripheral blood.

The CDR3 loop is CASSLGAEDTQYF. The DNA of the CDR3 is TGTGCCAGCAGTTTAGGGGCGGAGGATACGCAGTATTTT. The chain couples TRBV12-3 or TRBV12-4 to TRBJ2-3; D gene unclear. V was cut by 1 base and J by 6 bases, with 8 bases left in between. CDR3 length equals 13 residues.